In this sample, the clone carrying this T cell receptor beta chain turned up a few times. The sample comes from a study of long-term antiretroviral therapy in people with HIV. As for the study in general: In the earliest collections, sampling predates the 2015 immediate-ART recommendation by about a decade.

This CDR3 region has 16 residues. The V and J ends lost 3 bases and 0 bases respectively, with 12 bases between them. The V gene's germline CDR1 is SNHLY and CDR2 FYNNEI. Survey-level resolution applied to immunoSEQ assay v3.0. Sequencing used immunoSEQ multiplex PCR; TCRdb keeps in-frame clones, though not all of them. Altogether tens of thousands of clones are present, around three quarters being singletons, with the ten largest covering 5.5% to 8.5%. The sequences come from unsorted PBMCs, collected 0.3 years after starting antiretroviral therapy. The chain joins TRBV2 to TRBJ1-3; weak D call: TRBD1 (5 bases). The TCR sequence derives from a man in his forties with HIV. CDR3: CASSDSPQGSGNTIYF. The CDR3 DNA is TGTGCCAGCAGTGACTCCCCCCAGGGCTCTGGAAACACCATATATTTT.